This T cell receptor (beta chain) originates from a study of blood T cell repertoires in COVID-19. CDR3 length: 15 amino acids. The J segment lost 5 bases and the V segment lost 4 bases, leaving 5 bases of the junction unmatched. Germline V CDR1 and CDR2: MNHEY, SVGAGI. Some clones are missing from TCRdb's copy, which holds only in-frame ones; the method was immunoSEQ multiplex PCR. Here the sample spans some 86,000 clones, around 93% being singletons. This clonotype was sampled from a human donor with active COVID-19. The donor label of this sample is uncertain. Sequencing was carried out using peripheral blood. V is TRBV6-5 and J is TRBJ2-3, with 11 bases that match TRBD1. The CDR3: CASSSRDRGKDTQYF. The CDR3 DNA reads as TGTGCCAGCAGTTCCCGGGACAGGGGGAAAGATACGCAGTATTTT.